A selection of T cell receptor beta chains follows, all from one sample in a study of blood T cell repertoires in COVID-19. Clones were sequenced by immunoSEQ multiplex PCR, and TCRdb holds only the in-frame ones, with some missing. Of around 250,000 clones listed, approximately 84% are singletons. The sequencing input was PBMCs or T cells enriched from blood (not recorded which). The receptors were sampled from a woman aged 50 to 60 who had been exposed to COVID-19. Both conserved end residues are part of each CDR3. D genes are given only for firm matches.

V	D	length	J	CDR3
TRBV27	TRBD1	16	TRBJ2-5	CASSYWDRGQEETQYF
TRBV3-1/TRBV3-2	TRBD1	17	TRBJ1-3	CASSPYQSGGTGNTIYF
TRBV12-3/TRBV12-4	NA	13	TRBJ1-2	CASSLAGNYGYTF
TRBV30	NA	12	TRBJ1-3	CAWSDAKNTIYF
TRBV18	TRBD1	14	TRBJ1-1	CASSPGTVIPEAFF
TRBV28	NA	15	TRBJ1-3	CASIDSGRAGNTIYF
TRBV10-3	TRBD1	22	TRBJ2-6	CAISRRSPGTTGIYSGANVLTF
TRBV2	TRBD1	12	TRBJ1-5	CATQGAGQPQHF
TRBV28	TRBD2	16	TRBJ2-6	CATLGGGFSGANVLTF
TRBV11-2	TRBD2	14	TRBJ2-5	CASSFGGGVETQYF
TRBV5-1	TRBD2	16	TRBJ2-1	CASSLDTGGASNEQFF
TRBV11-2	NA	18	TRBJ2-6	CASSLPQGKALGANVLTF
TRBV9	NA	14	TRBJ2-7	CASSVRGSSYEQYF
TRBV6-5	TRBD2	14	TRBJ2-7	CASRPLAGSYEQYF
TRBV5-1	TRBD1	15	TRBJ2-1	CASSLEGQPYNEQFF
TRBV28	TRBD1	13	TRBJ1-6	CATRDRGFTPLHF
TRBV18	NA	12	TRBJ2-1	CASSPTGNEQFF
TRBV19	TRBD1	18	TRBJ1-5	CASSIPGTGLWGNQPQHF
TRBV10-2	NA	12	TRBJ1-1	CASKQANTEAFF
TRBV12-3/TRBV12-4	TRBD1	13	TRBJ2-7	CASSSAQGHEQYF
TRBV30	NA	14	TRBJ1-1	CAWGRDTENTEAFF
TRBV27	NA	12	TRBJ2-2	CASSSDTGELFF
TRBV7-9	NA	17	TRBJ2-1	CASSSKPDSLSYNEQFF
TRBV7-2	NA	14	TRBJ1-1	CASSLGTVNTEAFF
TRBV27	TRBD1	16	TRBJ2-7	CASSLSGTESSYEQYF
TRBV4-3	NA	18	TRBJ1-6	CASSRLRGGGNYNSPLHF
TRBV27	NA	13	TRBJ1-5	CASSSRGNQPQHF
TRBV7-3	NA	13	TRBJ1-1	CASSSGANTEAFF
TRBV11-1	NA	16	TRBJ1-1	CASSSLPVRREAEAFF
TRBV7-9	NA	15	TRBJ1-1	CASSLDSFLNTEAFF
TRBV7-9	NA	14	TRBJ1-2	CASSQTRGDYGYTF
TRBV5-6	TRBD1	15	TRBJ2-3	CASSSETGEKNTQYF